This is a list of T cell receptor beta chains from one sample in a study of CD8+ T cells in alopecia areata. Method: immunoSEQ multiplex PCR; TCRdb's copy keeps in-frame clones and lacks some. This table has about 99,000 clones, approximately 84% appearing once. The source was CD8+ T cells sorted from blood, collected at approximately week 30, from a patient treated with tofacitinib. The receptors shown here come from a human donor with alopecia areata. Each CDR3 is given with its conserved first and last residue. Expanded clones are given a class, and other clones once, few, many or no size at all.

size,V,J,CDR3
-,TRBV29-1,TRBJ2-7,CSVIDRGRYEQYF
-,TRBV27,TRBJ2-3,CASSPGGINTDTQYF
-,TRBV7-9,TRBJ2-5,CASTFPLNDRDRGSETQYF
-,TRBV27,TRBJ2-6,CASSFTPPSSGANVLTF
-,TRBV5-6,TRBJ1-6,CASEQGQYNSPLHF
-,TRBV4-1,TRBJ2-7,CASSQMGASKAQYEQYF
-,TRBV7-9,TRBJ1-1,CASSLAVGVNTEAFF
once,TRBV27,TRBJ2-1,CASSLSRVGYNEQFF
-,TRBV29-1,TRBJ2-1,CSVPAMGAYNEQFF
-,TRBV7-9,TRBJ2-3,CASSLTGILDTQYF
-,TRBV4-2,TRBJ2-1,CASSQASLSYNEQFF
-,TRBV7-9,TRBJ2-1,CASSFPPGTSYDNEQFF
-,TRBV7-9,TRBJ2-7,CASSLRGSYEQYF
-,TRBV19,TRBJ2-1,CASSIGGTGYNEQFF
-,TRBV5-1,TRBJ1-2,CASRRGANGYTF
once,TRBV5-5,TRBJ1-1,CASSLVGGNTEAFF
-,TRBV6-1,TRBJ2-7,CASSEAGTGETYEQYF
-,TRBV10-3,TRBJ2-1,CAISDLSSGGHSEQFF
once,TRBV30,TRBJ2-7,CAWSPFQGLGAYEQYF
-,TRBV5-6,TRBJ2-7,CASIELTGPSYEQYF
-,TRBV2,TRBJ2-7,CASSSGTYEQYF